This record looks at one TCR beta chain sequence and its context. A read error may be the cause here, since a much bigger clone is one base away. Germline DNA was also extracted, with blood RNA taken from unsorted whole blood. This entry comes from a study of tumor-infiltrating lymphocytes in primary liver carcinoma. TCR beta cDNA was made from around 460 ng total RNA with a constant-region primer. Nested multiplex PCR, run for three rounds with slightly modified ARM-PCR, yielded TCR beta libraries. Amplification in the first two PCR rounds was performed using TRBV1-TRBV30 forward primers and a C-beta reverse primer for roughly 10 cycles each. TCRdb re-called the multiplex PCR reads through MiXCR, storing one row per CDR3 protein. In the table there are 150,000 to 200,000 distinct CDR3 sequences, about 60% of which are singletons. Germline V gene lookup returns CDR1 SGHNT and CDR2 YENEEA. The CDR3 extends over 14 amino acids.

V gene TRBV11-3 combines with J gene TRBJ2-2, with D possibly being TRBD2 (5 bases). This clonotype originated in a middle-aged man with primary liver carcinoma and hepatitis B virus infection. Material for sequencing was peripheral blood. In DNA, the CDR3 is TGTGTCAGCAGCGTGGACTTTTTCTCCGGGGAGCTGTTTTTT. Its protein product is CVSSVDFFSGELFF.